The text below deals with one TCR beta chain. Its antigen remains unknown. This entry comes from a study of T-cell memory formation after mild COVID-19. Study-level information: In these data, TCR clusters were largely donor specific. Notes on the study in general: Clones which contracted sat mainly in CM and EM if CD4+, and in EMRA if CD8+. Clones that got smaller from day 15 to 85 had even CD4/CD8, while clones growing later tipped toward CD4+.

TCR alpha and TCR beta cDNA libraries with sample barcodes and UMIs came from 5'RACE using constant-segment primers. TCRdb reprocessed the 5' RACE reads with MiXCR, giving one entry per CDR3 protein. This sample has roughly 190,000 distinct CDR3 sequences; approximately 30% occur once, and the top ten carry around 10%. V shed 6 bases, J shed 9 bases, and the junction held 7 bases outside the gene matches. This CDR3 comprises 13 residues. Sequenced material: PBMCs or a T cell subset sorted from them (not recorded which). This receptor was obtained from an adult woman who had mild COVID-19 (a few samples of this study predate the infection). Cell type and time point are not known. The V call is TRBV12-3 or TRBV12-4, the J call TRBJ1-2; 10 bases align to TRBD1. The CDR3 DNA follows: TGTGCCAGCAGCCACGGGACAGGGGAATGCTACACCTTC. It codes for CASSHGTGECYTF.